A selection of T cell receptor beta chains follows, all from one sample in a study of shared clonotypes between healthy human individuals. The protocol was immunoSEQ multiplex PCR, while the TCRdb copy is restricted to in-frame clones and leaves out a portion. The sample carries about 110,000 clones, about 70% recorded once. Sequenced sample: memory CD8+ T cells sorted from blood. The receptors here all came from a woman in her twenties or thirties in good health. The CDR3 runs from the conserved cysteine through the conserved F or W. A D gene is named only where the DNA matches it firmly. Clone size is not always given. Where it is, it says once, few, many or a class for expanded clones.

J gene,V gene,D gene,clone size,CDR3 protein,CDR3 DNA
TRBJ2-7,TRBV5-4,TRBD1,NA,CASSGRDRVPYEQYF,TGTGCCAGCAGCGGCCGGGACAGGGTCCCCTACGAGCAGTACTTC
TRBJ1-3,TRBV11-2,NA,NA,CASSRQRNTIYF,TGTGCCAGCAGCCGACAGAGAAACACCATATATTTT
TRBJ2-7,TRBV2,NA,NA,CASRPSHLREQYF,TGTGCCAGCAGGCCCAGCCATTTAAGGGAGCAGTACTTC
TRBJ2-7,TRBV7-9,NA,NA,CASSWAYRESDEQYF,TGTGCCAGCAGCTGGGCCTACAGGGAATCAGACGAGCAGTACTTC
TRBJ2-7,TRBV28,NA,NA,CASSIQTVSPYEQYF,TGTGCCAGCAGTATCCAGACCGTCAGCCCCTACGAGCAGTACTTC
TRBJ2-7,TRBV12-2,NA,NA,CASRFGGTRLYEQYF,TGTGCAAGTCGCTTCGGCGGGACTAGACTATACGAGCAGTACTTC
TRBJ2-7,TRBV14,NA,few,CASSQNVYEQYF,TGTGCCAGCAGCCAAAATGTCTACGAGCAGTACTTC
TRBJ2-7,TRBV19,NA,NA,CASSTDSSYEQYF,TGTGCCAGTAGTACCGACAGCTCCTACGAGCAGTACTTC
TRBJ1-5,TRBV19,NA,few,CASSKGLNQPQHF,TGTGCCAGTAGTAAGGGCCTCAATCAGCCCCAGCATTTT
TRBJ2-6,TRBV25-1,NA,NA,CASGDSSGANVLTF,TGTGCCAGCGGAGACAGCTCTGGGGCCAACGTCCTGACTTTC
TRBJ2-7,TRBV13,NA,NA,CASSLGRGISYEQYF,TGTGCCAGCAGCTTAGGCCGCGGGATCTCCTACGAGCAGTACTTC
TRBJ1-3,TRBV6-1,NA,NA,CASSETRRGSRNTIYF,TGTGCCAGCAGTGAAACGCGGCGAGGGTCGCGAAACACCATATATTTT
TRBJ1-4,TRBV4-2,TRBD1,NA,CASSHTGGDEKLFF,TGTGCCAGCAGCCATACAGGGGGCGATGAAAAACTGTTTTTT
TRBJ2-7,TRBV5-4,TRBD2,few,CASSLGLAGDLYEQYF,TGTGCCAGCAGCTTGGGACTAGCGGGTGATCTCTACGAGCAGTACTTC
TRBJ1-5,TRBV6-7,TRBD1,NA,CASRTGGEGNQPQHF,TGTGCCAGCAGGACAGGGGGAGAGGGCAATCAGCCCCAGCATTTT
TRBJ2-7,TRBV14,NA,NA,CASSFFGGLGYEQYF,TGTGCCAGCAGCTTTTTCGGGGGGCTGGGATACGAGCAGTACTTC
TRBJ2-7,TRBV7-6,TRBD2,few,CASSPGLAGVNEQYF,TGTGCCAGCAGCCCCGGACTAGCGGGAGTCAACGAGCAGTACTTC
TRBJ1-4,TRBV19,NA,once,CASTLSSYDEKLFF,TGTGCCAGTACCTTATCATCATACGATGAAAAACTGTTTTTT
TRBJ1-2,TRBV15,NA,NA,CATSRVGPHGYTF,TGTGCCACCAGCAGAGTGGGTCCGCATGGCTACACCTTC
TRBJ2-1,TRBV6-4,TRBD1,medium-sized,CASSVSGQGLEQFF,TGTGCCAGCAGTGTTTCGGGACAGGGACTTGAGCAGTTCTTC
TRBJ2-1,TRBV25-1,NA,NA,CASSELDYYEQFF,TGTGCCAGCAGTGAGTTAGACTACTACGAGCAGTTCTTC
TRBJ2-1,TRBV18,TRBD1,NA,CASSPTGGPQFF,TGTGCCAGCTCCCCGACAGGGGGTCCTCAGTTCTTC
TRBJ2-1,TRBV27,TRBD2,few,CASSLFAGDSYNEQFF,TGTGCCAGCAGTTTATTTGCGGGAGACTCCTACAATGAGCAGTTCTTC
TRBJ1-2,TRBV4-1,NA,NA,CASSQVFGREGGYGYTF,TGCGCCAGCAGCCAAGTTTTCGGGCGTGAAGGGGGCTATGGCTACACCTTC
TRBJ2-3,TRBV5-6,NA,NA,CASRGAGSTDTQYF,TGTGCCAGCAGGGGGGCAGGGTCCACAGATACGCAGTATTTT
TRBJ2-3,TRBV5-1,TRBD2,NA,CASNGDYYTDTQYF,TGCGCCAGCAACGGGGACTACTACACAGATACGCAGTATTTT
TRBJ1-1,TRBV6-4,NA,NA,CASSDSRYTEAFF,TGTGCCAGCAGTGACTCTAGGTACACTGAAGCTTTCTTT